The rows below give T cell receptor beta chains drawn from one sample of a study of blood T cell repertoires in COVID-19. This table comes from immunoSEQ multiplex PCR, and its TCRdb copy is limited to in-frame clones, with some not included. The data contain roughly 190,000 clones, 87% of them seen just once; the ten biggest clones take up 2% to 2.5%. The material sequenced was PBMCs or T cells enriched from blood (not recorded which). Source of these receptors: a woman in her twenties or thirties who had recovered from COVID-19. Each CDR3 is given with its conserved first and last residue. A D gene is named only where the DNA matches it firmly. Clone size, where shown, is once, few, many, or a class for clones that have expanded.

j_gene | len | d_gene | abundance | v_gene | CDR3nt | CDR3aa
TRBJ1-1 | 16 | . | . | TRBV7-2 | TGTGCCAGCAGCTCGAGGTGGGGGGGGAAGAACACTGAAGCTTTCTTT | CASSSRWGGKNTEAFF
TRBJ1-1 | 13 | . | . | TRBV10-3 | TGTGCCATCAGTGAGTATGGAGGCACTGAAGCTTTCTTT | CAISEYGGTEAFF
TRBJ2-2 | 17 | TRBD1 | few | TRBV9 | TGTGCCAGCAGCGAGTCCCCCGGGACAGTTAACACCGGGGAGCTGTTTTTT | CASSESPGTVNTGELFF
TRBJ2-1 | 15 | TRBD2 | . | TRBV9 | TGTGCCAGCACCCCTGGGCAGCGGGGTAACAATGAGCAGTTCTTC | CASTPGQRGNNEQFF
TRBJ2-7 | 11 | TRBD2 | . | TRBV2 | TGTGCCAGCAGCGACGGGGGGGTGCAGTACTTC | CASSDGGVQYF
TRBJ1-2 | 14 | . | . | TRBV19 | TGTGCCAGTAGTTTGCGGGGAGCCTTCTATGGCTACACCTTC | CASSLRGAFYGYTF
TRBJ2-7 | 14 | . | . | TRBV4-2 | TGTGCCAGCAGCCAAGTGGCGGGTACTTACGAGCAGTACTTC | CASSQVAGTYEQYF
TRBJ2-7 | 15 | TRBD1 | . | TRBV10-3 | TGTGCCATCAGTGAGTCGGGTACAGGGGAGTACGAGCAGTACTTC | CAISESGTGEYEQYF
TRBJ1-1 | 14 | . | once | TRBV5-6 | TGTGCCAGCAGCCCCGAATGGGGCCCCACTGAAGCTTTCTTT | CASSPEWGPTEAFF
TRBJ1-2 | 13 | TRBD1 | . | TRBV12-3/TRBV12-4 | TGTGCCAGCAGCCTGACAGGGTTCTATGGCTACACCTTC | CASSLTGFYGYTF
TRBJ2-1 | 14 | TRBD2 | once | TRBV6-5 | TGTGCCAGCAGGGGACTAGCGCTCAACAATGAGCAGTTCTTC | CASRGLALNNEQFF
TRBJ2-2 | 16 | TRBD1 | . | TRBV5-6 | TGTGCCAGCAGCGGGGGGACAGGGCGGAACACCGGGGAGCTGTTTTTT | CASSGGTGRNTGELFF
TRBJ2-1 | 17 | TRBD1 | . | TRBV12-5 | TGTGCTAGTGGTTCTAAGGGACAGGGGGTTTCCTACAATGAGCAGTTCTTC | CASGSKGQGVSYNEQFF
TRBJ2-2 | 11 | . | . | TRBV30 | TGTGCCTGGAGGCGAGGCGGGGAGCTGTTTTTT | CAWRRGGELFF
TRBJ2-7 | 14 | . | once | TRBV5-4 | TGTGCCAGCAGCTTGGCACGGGGCTCCTACGAGCAGTACTTC | CASSLARGSYEQYF
TRBJ2-1 | 15 | TRBD2 | . | TRBV3-1/TRBV3-2 | TGTGCCAGCAGCCCCACTAGCGGGAGTCAGGATGAGCAGTTCTTC | CASSPTSGSQDEQFF
TRBJ1-1 | 13 | . | . | TRBV6-2/TRBV6-3 | TGTGCCAGCAGTTACTCGAGGGGGACTGAAGCTTTCTTT | CASSYSRGTEAFF
TRBJ1-2 | 12 | TRBD1 | once | TRBV29-1 | TGCAGCGTGGGGCCCACAGGGGGGGGCTACACCTTC | CSVGPTGGGYTF
TRBJ1-6 | 18 | . | . | TRBV7-9 | TGTGCCAGCAGCCAAAATCCGGGCAGGGCGGGGTATAATTCACCCCTCCACTTT | CASSQNPGRAGYNSPLHF
TRBJ1-1 | 16 | TRBD1 | . | TRBV5-6 | TGTGCCAGCAGCCCCCGCCCGGGACAGGGGAACACTGAAGCTTTCTTT | CASSPRPGQGNTEAFF
TRBJ2-1 | 13 | TRBD1 | . | TRBV15 | TGTGCCACCAGCAGAATGACAGGGGCTGAGCAGTTCTTC | CATSRMTGAEQFF
TRBJ2-5 | 16 | TRBD2 | . | TRBV7-3 | TGTGCCAGCAGCCTGACCCAGATAGCGGGCCAAGAGACCCAGTACTTC | CASSLTQIAGQETQYF
TRBJ2-7 | 14 | TRBD2 | . | TRBV7-8 | TGTGCCAGCAGCCCGGGACTAGCGGCCTACGAGCAGTACTTC | CASSPGLAAYEQYF
TRBJ1-2 | 14 | . | once | TRBV27 | TGTGCCAGCAAGCCCTACGAAGCTGACTATGGCTACACCTTC | CASKPYEADYGYTF
TRBJ1-1 | 14 | TRBD1 | . | TRBV9 | TGTGCCAGCAGCGAGAGGACAGGGTGGACTGAAGCTTTCTTT | CASSERTGWTEAFF
TRBJ2-2 | 15 | TRBD1 | . | TRBV5-1 | TGCGCCAGCAGCTCAGGGGGCGCTGGGACCGGGGAGCTGTTTTTT | CASSSGGAGTGELFF
TRBJ2-3 | 17 | TRBD2 | . | TRBV6-6 | TGTGCCAGCAGTCCCCCCCTTAGCGGGAGGAGTCCAGATACGCAGTATTTT | CASSPPLSGRSPDTQYF
TRBJ2-3 | 17 | TRBD2 | . | TRBV19 | TGTGCCAGTAGTAGGGGGACTAGCGGAACATTCACAGATACGCAGTATTTT | CASSRGTSGTFTDTQYF
TRBJ1-1 | 13 | TRBD1 | . | TRBV28 | TGTGCCAGCAGTTTGGCAGGGGGCTTTTCAGCTTTCTTT | CASSLAGGFSAFF
TRBJ1-1 | 17 | . | . | TRBV4-1 | TGCGCCAGCAGCCAAGGGGGGGGCCCGACTCCGAACACTGAAGCTTTCTTT | CASSQGGGPTPNTEAFF
TRBJ1-1 | 16 | TRBD1 | . | TRBV5-1 | TGCGCCAGCAGCCCCGAGGGGGCAGCGACTGACACTGAAGCTTTCTTT | CASSPEGAATDTEAFF
TRBJ2-5 | 13 | . | . | TRBV7-8 | TGTGCCAGCAGCCCACTTGGGGGCGAGACCCAGTACTTC | CASSPLGGETQYF
TRBJ1-4 | 15 | . | . | TRBV25-1 | TGTGCCAGCAGTGAAGGTCTACAGGATAATGAAAAACTGTTTTTT | CASSEGLQDNEKLFF
TRBJ2-1 | 16 | TRBD1 | . | TRBV9 | TGTGCCAGCAGCGTAGAGTTGGCAGGGGGCGGCAATGAGCAGTTCTTC | CASSVELAGGGNEQFF
TRBJ1-6 | 16 | . | . | TRBV5-1 | TGCGCCAGCAGCTACGGGTTAAGGTCCTATAATTCACCCCTCCACTTT | CASSYGLRSYNSPLHF
TRBJ2-6 | 18 | TRBD2 | . | TRBV4-2 | TGTGCCAGCAGCCAAGATAGCGGGCCTTACTCTGGGGCCAACGTCCTGACTTTC | CASSQDSGPYSGANVLTF
TRBJ1-2 | 13 | TRBD1 | . | TRBV19 | TGTGCCAGTAATCTACAGGGGGCCGATGGCTACACCTTC | CASNLQGADGYTF
TRBJ1-1 | 14 | . | . | TRBV10-3 | TGTGCCATCAGTGAGCCGCGGTCGAACACTGAAGCTTTCTTT | CAISEPRSNTEAFF
TRBJ2-5 | 11 | . | once | TRBV12-3/TRBV12-4 | TGTGCCAGCAGAGCCCGGGAGACCCAGTACTTC | CASRARETQYF